A single sample gave rise to the 25 T cell receptor beta chains below, sequenced in a study of OX40 agonist ivuxolimab in advanced cancers. Sequencing used immunoSEQ multiplex PCR; TCRdb keeps in-frame clones, though not all of them. The table lists 45,000 to 60,000 clones, 85% to 95% of them singletons, with around 25% in the top ten. Material: CD4+ or CD8+ T cells sorted from blood, obtained in a trial of the OX40 agonist ivuxolimab. All receptors derive from an adult with an advanced solid tumor such as melanoma, head and neck, liver or kidney cancer.

V usage is TRBV6-4 and J usage is TRBJ2-7, with TRBD1 matching 11 bases. The CDR3 has 16 amino acids. Germline CDR1 reads MRHNA; CDR2 reads SNTAGT. V shed 6 bases, J shed 4 bases, and the junction held 11 bases outside the gene matches. CDR3 protein: CASSCPPGTGGYEQYF. In DNA, the CDR3 is TGTGCCAGCAGCTGCCCCCCCGGGACAGGGGGGTACGAGCAGTACTTC.

This clone was picked up one time. The J gene is TRBJ2-7, the V gene TRBV5-5, with TRBD1 matching 10 bases. This CDR3 is built from 15 residues. Germline trimming cut 4 bases from V and 1 base from J; bases unmatched to any gene: 5. Germline V gene lookup returns CDR1 SGHKS and CDR2 YYEKEE (reference sequence). The CDR3 region has the DNA TGTGCCAGCAGCGGAGCGGGACAGGGGTCCTACGAGCAGTACTTC. Translated: CASSGAGQGSYEQYF.

As for this clone: This CDR3 is also generated by other DNA sequences in the sample. V usage is TRBV6-5 and J usage is TRBJ2-7; D remains unclear. V was shortened by 0 bases and J by 3 bases, with 9 bases between the two germline ends. The CDR3 runs 14 residues. Germline V gives CDR1 MNHEY, CDR2 SVGAGI. CDR3 sequence (DNA): TGTGCCAGCAGTTACTCGAACGGTTTCTACGAGCAGTACTTC. Its protein product is CASSYSNGFYEQYF.

V is TRBV28 and J is TRBJ2-2; D unclear. This CDR3 region has 14 residues. Germline assignment: CDR1 MDHEN and CDR2 SYDVKM. The V end lost 4 bases, the J end lost 9 bases, and 15 bases lay between the germline ends. The CDR3 spells CASSSTGTDRELFF. In nucleotides, the CDR3 is TGTGCCAGCAGTTCCACCGGTACCGACAGGGAGCTGTTTTTT. The variable domain in full, with the rest retrieved from reference TRBV28 and TRBJ2-2, is DVKVTQSSRYLVKRTGEKVFLECVQDMDHENMFWYRQDPGLGLRLIYFSYDVKMKEKGDIPEGYSVSREKKERFSLILESASTNQTSMYLCASSSTGTDRELFFGEGSRLTVL.

This clone was seen a single time. The chain links TRBV7-3 to TRBJ1-3; D perhaps matches TRBD1 (5 bases). CDR3 length: 15 amino acids. The germline V and J ends were trimmed by 4 bases and 2 bases, with 12 bases remaining between them. Germline values: CDR1 SGHTA, CDR2 FQGTGA. The CDR3, as DNA: TGTGCCAGCAGCTCAGGGCTTAGCCCTGGAAACACCATATATTTT. It codes for CASSSGLSPGNTIYF.

The chain employs TRBV9 and TRBJ2-1; 8 bases line up with TRBD2. The CDR3 spans 18 residues. Germline values: CDR1 SGDLS, CDR2 YYNGEE. V shed 1 base, J shed 9 bases, and the junction held 18 bases outside the gene matches. The CDR3 region is CASSVSGTSLSVVGEQFF. The CDR3 DNA is TGTGCCAGCAGCGTATCCGGGACTAGTCTTTCTGTGGTGGGTGAGCAGTTCTTC. Filled out from reference TRBV9 and TRBJ2-1, the complete variable domain reads DSGVTQTPKHLITATGQRVTLRCSPRSGDLSVYWYQQSLDQGLQFLIQYYNGEERAKGNILERFSAQQFPDLHSELNLSSLELGDSALYFCASSVSGTSLSVVGEQFFGPGTRLTVL.

The CDR3: CASSVSSAEQFF. The CDR3 DNA reads as TGTGCCAGCAGCGTAAGTAGCGCTGAGCAGTTCTTC. V usage is TRBV9 and J usage is TRBJ2-1; TRBD2 might be the D (5 bases). Germline lookup yields CDR1 SGDLS and CDR2 YYNGEE. The V end lost 1 base, the J end lost 9 bases, and 8 bases lay between the germline ends. The CDR3 runs 12 residues.

The V gene is TRBV15, the J gene TRBJ2-7; D might be TRBD1 or TRBD2, each matching 6 bases. The ends were cut back, 0 bases at V and 7 bases at J, with 16 bases in the middle. The CDR3 extends over 15 amino acids. The germline V gene has CDR1 LNHNV and CDR2 YYDKDF (reference sequence). The CDR3 nucleotides are TGTGCCACCAGCAGAGATCGGGGGCTCCCCCTGGAGCAGTACTTC. It translates to CATSRDRGLPLEQYF.

The chain is built from TRBV19 and TRBJ2-7; 10 positions match TRBD2. The CDR3 has 14 amino acids. Germline V gene sequence: CDR1 LNHDA, CDR2 SQIVND (reference sequence). The junction had 3 bases not matched to a gene; V was cut back by 5 bases and J by 2 bases. In DNA form, the CDR3 reads TGTGCCAGTAGTGCGGGACTAGCGACCTACGAGCAGTACTTC. Translation gives CASSAGLATYEQYF.

This clone showed up just once. The chain combines TRBV9 with TRBJ2-1; TRBD1 might be the D (5 bases). The germline V gene encodes CDR1 SGDLS and CDR2 YYNGEE. Trimming removed 2 bases at V and 10 bases at J, with 13 bases between. The CDR3 has 13 residues. The CDR3: CASSVIASGEQFF. As DNA, the CDR3 is TGTGCCAGCAGCGTGATAGCTTCAGGGGAGCAGTTCTTC.

V and J are TRBV7-7 and TRBJ1-1; 7 positions agree with TRBD1. The CDR3 contains 15 residues. V gave up 5 bases and J gave up 3 bases; unmatched junction bases: 9. The germline CDR1 and CDR2 sequences are SSHAT and FNYEAQ (reference sequence). This CDR3 reads CASSNLCDRDTEAFF. The CDR3 DNA is TGTGCCAGCAGCAACCTATGTGACAGGGACACTGAAGCTTTCTTT.

The chain combines TRBV9 with TRBJ2-1; 11 positions agree with TRBD2. Germline V CDR1 and CDR2: SGDLS, YYNGEE. The trim removed 3 bases at V and 7 bases at J, leaving 6 bases unmatched. The CDR3 is 15 amino acids. The CDR3 sequence: CASSEDSGRANEQFF. Written as DNA, the CDR3 is TGTGCCAGCAGCGAGGATAGCGGGAGGGCAAATGAGCAGTTCTTC.

The chain couples TRBV27 to TRBJ2-3; 13 bases line up with TRBD2. The V gene's germline CDR1 is MNHEY and CDR2 SMNVEV (reference sequence). CDR3 size: 16 residues. V was pared by 7 bases and J by 1 base, with 5 bases of the junction left unmatched. CDR3 amino acids: CASNGLAGDGTDTQYF. Here the CDR3 DNA reads TGTGCCAGCAATGGACTAGCGGGAGACGGCACAGATACGCAGTATTTT.

V gene TRBV9 combines with J gene TRBJ1-5; tentatively, D is TRBD1 (5 bases). Trimming took off 0 bases at V and 3 bases at J, with 7 bases between the two ends. Per germline, CDR1 SGDLS and CDR2 YYNGEE. This CDR3 spans 14 amino acids. CDR3 nucleotide sequence: TGTGCCAGCAGCGTAGGGGGCTACAATCAGCCCCAGCATTTT. Translating gives CASSVGGYNQPQHF.

In its sample, this clone was seen once. Here the CDR3 DNA reads TGTGCCAGCAGTGCCCTTTCCGGGGGACAGGGGGTCTACGAGCAGTACTTC. It is translated as CASSALSGGQGVYEQYF. The chain recombines TRBV27 with TRBJ2-7; 11 bases fit TRBD1. CDR1 is MNHEY, CDR2 SMNVEV, per germline (reference sequence). V lost 5 bases to trimming and J lost 3 bases; unmatched junction nucleotides: 12. The CDR3 covers 17 residues.

To note about this clone: At one end the junction does not follow the germline gene, possibly because of a read error. The gene calls are TRBV19 and TRBJ2-5, with D possibly called TRBD1 or TRBD2 (5 bases each). The CDR3 is 18 residues long. The germline gives CDR1 LNHDA, CDR2 SQIVND (reference sequence). The DNA of the CDR3 is TGTGCCAGTAGGGACCAGGGAGCAGGGTCGGACCTCCAAGAGATCCAGTACTTC. This sequence encodes CASRDQGAGSDLQEIQYF. The full variable domain, with the rest looked up from reference TRBV19 and TRBJ2-5, is DGGITQSPKYLFRKEGQNVTLSCEQNLNHDAMYWYRQDPGQGLRLIYYSQIVNDFQKGDIAEGYSVSREKKESFPLTVTSAQKNPTAFYLCASRDQGAGSDLQEIQYFGPGTRLLVL.

This sequence joins TRBV5-1 and TRBJ1-2, with D possibly matching TRBD1 (5 bases). The germline V gene encodes CDR1 SGHRS and CDR2 YFSETQ. Deletions cut 4 bases from V and 3 bases from J, with 13 bases between. The CDR3 is 14 residues long. CDR3 amino acids: CASSAVGRDYGYTF. The CDR3 DNA reads TGCGCCAGCAGCGCTGTGGGCAGGGACTATGGCTACACCTTC. The whole variable domain, remainder taken from reference TRBV5-1 and TRBJ1-2, is KAGVTQTPRYLIKTRGQQVTLSCSPISGHRSVSWYQQTPGQGLQFLFEYFSETQRNKGNFPGRFSGRQFSNSRSEMNVSTLELGDSALYLCASSAVGRDYGYTFGSGTRLTVV.

The chain has TRBV7-2 and TRBJ1-2; D not resolved. Germline lookup yields CDR1 SGHTA and CDR2 FQGNSA. The CDR3 totals 15 residues. V was pared by 2 bases and J by 3 bases, with 13 bases between. The CDR3 sequence is CASSLSPGFYYGYTF. In DNA, the CDR3 is TGTGCCAGCAGCTTATCTCCGGGTTTTTACTATGGCTACACCTTC.

This chain links TRBV9 with TRBJ2-1, with unresolved D. The germline CDR1 and CDR2 sequences are SGDLS and YYNGEE. V lost 3 bases and J lost 2, with 12 bases in between. This CDR3 has 15 amino acids. This chain's CDR3 is CASSDRGVTYNEQFF. The DNA of the CDR3 is TGTGCCAGCAGCGATAGAGGTGTAACCTACAATGAGCAGTTCTTC.

The chain's CDR3 is CASAPGHSNQPQHF. CDR3 nucleotides: TGTGCCAGCGCGCCGGGACACAGCAATCAGCCCCAGCATTTT. V gene TRBV9 combines with J gene TRBJ1-5; the D gene is possibly TRBD1 (6 bases). Germline V gives CDR1 SGDLS, CDR2 YYNGEE. Trimming removed 7 bases from V and 1 base from J, with 12 bases in between. The CDR3 totals 14 residues.

This chain connects TRBV5-6 to TRBJ2-7; no firm D call. Between the trimmed V and J ends, which lost 0 bases and 3 bases, there was a span of 10 bases. This CDR3 spans 14 amino acids. CDR1 and CDR2 from the germline V gene are SGHDT and YYEEEE. CDR3 sequence reads: CASSLGGNSYEQYF. DNA for the CDR3: TGTGCCAGCAGCTTGGGCGGAAACAGCTACGAGCAGTACTTC. Looking up the rest from reference TRBV5-6 and TRBJ2-7 gives the full variable domain: DAGVTQSPTHLIKTRGQQVTLRCSPKSGHDTVSWYQQALGQGPQFIFQYYEEEERQRGNFPDRFSGHQFPNYSSELNVNALLLGDSALYLCASSLGGNSYEQYFGPGTRLTVT.

The chain employs TRBV6-5 and TRBJ1-1; a possible D gene is TRBD1 (6 bases). Trimming removed 6 bases from V and 10 bases from J, with 15 bases in between. Germline values: CDR1 MNHEY, CDR2 SVGAGI. The CDR3 sequence is 12 residues long. The CDR3 DNA reads TGTGCCAGCAGAACCGGGACACGTCCAGCTTTCTTT. It specifies CASRTGTRPAFF.

This rearrangement joins TRBV7-9 to TRBJ2-1, with 11 bases aligning to TRBD2. Germline V CDR1 and CDR2: SEHNR, FQNEAQ (reference sequence). CDR3 size: 14 residues. With V trimmed by 8 bases and J by 6 bases, 6 bases remained unmatched. CDR3 protein: CASGRLAGLNEQFF. CDR3 DNA: TGTGCCAGCGGCCGACTAGCGGGACTCAATGAGCAGTTCTTC. Variable domain in full (rest from reference TRBV7-9 and TRBJ2-1): DTGVSQNPRHKITKRGQNVTFRCDPISEHNRLYWYRQTLGQGPEFLTYFQNEAQLEKSRLLSDRFSAERPKGSFSTLEIQRTEQGDSAMYLCASGRLAGLNEQFFGPGTRLTVL.

This clone was detected once. The rearrangement uses TRBV9 and TRBJ2-7; 9 nucleotides match TRBD1. Germline V CDR1 and CDR2: SGDLS, YYNGEE. Trimming removed 3 bases from V and 2 bases from J; junction bases left unmatched: 9. This CDR3 has 16 residues. Here the CDR3 DNA reads TGTGCCAGCAGCGGCCAGACAGGGGGAGCAACCTACGAGCAGTACTTC. Amino acid sequence: CASSGQTGGATYEQYF.

This chain connects TRBV7-8 to TRBJ2-2; 10 bases align to TRBD1. This CDR3 contains 15 residues. Unmatched junction bases numbered 4, after V lost 6 bases and J lost 3 bases. Germline CDR1 and CDR2: SGHVS and FQNEAQ. The CDR3 bases are TGTGCCAGCAGAACGACAGGGGGCGACACCGGGGAGCTGTTTTTT. The encoded protein is CASRTTGGDTGELFF.